The sequence of this T cell receptor (beta chain) was determined in a study of cytomegalovirus exposure and HLA in healthy donors. The CDR3 runs to 17 residues. From germline, CDR1 is SNHLY and CDR2 FYNNEI. Trimming took 3 bases from V and 6 from J, leaving 18 bases between them. This clone has a single count. What it recognizes is unknown. Study-wide findings and caveats: Most TCR sequences were rare, but some public TCRs occurred in many donors.

The PCR used 60 Vbeta and 13 Jbeta primers. Method: immunoSEQ multiplex PCR; TCRdb's copy keeps in-frame clones and lacks some. In the table there are about 100,000 clones, 76% of which are singletons. The clonotype originates from a man between 18 and 29 years old in good health and CMV-seronegative. The chain uses TRBV2 and TRBJ1-6, with D perhaps TRBD1 (5 bases). Sequenced input: PBMCs. CDR3 amino acids: CASSDGGSRVTNSPLHF. CDR3 DNA sequence: TGTGCCAGCAGTGATGGGGGGAGCAGGGTTACTAATTCACCCCTCCACTTT.